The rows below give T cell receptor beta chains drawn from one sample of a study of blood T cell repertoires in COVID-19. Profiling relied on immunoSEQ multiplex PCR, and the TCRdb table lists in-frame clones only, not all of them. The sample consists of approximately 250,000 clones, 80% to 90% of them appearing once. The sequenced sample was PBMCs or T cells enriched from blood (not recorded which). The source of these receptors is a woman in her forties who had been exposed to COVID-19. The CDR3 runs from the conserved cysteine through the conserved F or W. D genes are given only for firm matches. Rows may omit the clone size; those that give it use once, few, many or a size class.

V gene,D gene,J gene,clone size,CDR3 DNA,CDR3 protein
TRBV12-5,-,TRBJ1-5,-,TGTGCTAGTGGTTTGGGGTCAGGGAATCAGCCCCAGCATTTT,CASGLGSGNQPQHF
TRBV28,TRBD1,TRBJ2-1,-,TGTGCCAGCAGCGACCTCAGGGGGTTGACCTACAATGAGCAGTTCTTC,CASSDLRGLTYNEQFF
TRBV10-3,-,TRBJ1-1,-,TGTGCCATCAGTGTATCAGGGCCGAACACTGAAGCTTTCTTT,CAISVSGPNTEAFF
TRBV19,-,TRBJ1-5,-,TGTGCTAGTAGGAGCAGGGGTTATCAGCCCCAGCATTTT,CASRSRGYQPQHF
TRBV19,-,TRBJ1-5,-,TGTGCCAGTAGTATAGGTCATAATCAGCCCCAGCATTTT,CASSIGHNQPQHF
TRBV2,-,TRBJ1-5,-,TGTGCCAGCAGTAGAACACCACATAGCAATCAGCCCCAGCATTTT,CASSRTPHSNQPQHF
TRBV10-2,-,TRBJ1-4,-,TGCGCCAGCAGGAATGACCCTAGCCATAATGAAAAACTGTTTTTT,CASRNDPSHNEKLFF
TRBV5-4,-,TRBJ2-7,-,TGTGCCAGCAGCTTGGGGGGCAGGACACCCAGCTCCTACGAGCAGTACTTC,CASSLGGRTPSSYEQYF
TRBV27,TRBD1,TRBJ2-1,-,TGTGCCAGCAGTTCCCGAGACAGGGGTCGAGAGAAACTACCTTACAATGAGCAGTTCTTC,CASSSRDRGREKLPYNEQFF
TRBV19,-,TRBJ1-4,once,TGTGCCAGTACTCCAGGGCCCACCGAAAAACTGTTTTTT,CASTPGPTEKLFF
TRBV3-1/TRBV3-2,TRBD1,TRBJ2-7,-,TGTGCCAGCAGCCAAGGACAGGGGATTTACGAGCAGTACTTC,CASSQGQGIYEQYF
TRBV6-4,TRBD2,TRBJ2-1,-,TGTGCCAGCAGTGGGACTAGTCGTGAGCAGTTCTTC,CASSGTSREQFF
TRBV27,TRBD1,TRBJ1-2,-,TGTGCCAGCAGTTTACGGCTTTCGGGACAGGGACCCTCCCAAAGGGGCTACACCTTC,CASSLRLSGQGPSQRGYTF
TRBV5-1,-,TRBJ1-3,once,TGCGCCAGCAGCCAGTATTCTGGAAACACCATATATTTT,CASSQYSGNTIYF
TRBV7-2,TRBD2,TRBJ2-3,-,TGTGCCAGCAGCCCCAGGACTAGCGGGAGCGATACGCAGTATTTT,CASSPRTSGSDTQYF
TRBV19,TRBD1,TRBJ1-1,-,TGTGCCAGTAGTATTCGACCTACCGGGACAGTGAACACTGAAGCTTTCTTT,CASSIRPTGTVNTEAFF
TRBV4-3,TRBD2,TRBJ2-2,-,TGCGCCAGCAGCCATACCCTTATCCTCTCAGCGGGGGTGTCCGGGGAGCTGTTTTTT,CASSHTLILSAGVSGELFF
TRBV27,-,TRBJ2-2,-,TGTGCCAGCAGTTTATTAGGGGGAATCACCGGGGAGCTGTTTTTT,CASSLLGGITGELFF
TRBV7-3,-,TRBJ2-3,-,TGTGCCAGCAGCTTAACGCAGGATTCCACAGATACGCAGTATTTT,CASSLTQDSTDTQYF
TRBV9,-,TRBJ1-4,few,TGTGCCAGCAGCGTGTTCGGGGCAACTAATGAAAAACTGTTTTTT,CASSVFGATNEKLFF
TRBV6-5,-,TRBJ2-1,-,TGTGCCAGCAGTTACAGGGGAAGCTCCTACAATGAGCAGTTCTTC,CASSYRGSSYNEQFF
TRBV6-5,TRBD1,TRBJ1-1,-,TGTGCCAGCAGTTACCGGACAGGCCGCGCTGAAGCTTTCTTT,CASSYRTGRAEAFF
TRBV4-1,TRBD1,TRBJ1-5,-,TGCGCCAGCAGCCCACAGGGGGAGGGTCTGCCCCAGCATTTT,CASSPQGEGLPQHF
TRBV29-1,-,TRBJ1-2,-,TGCAGCGTTGAGGAGGGAATCTATGGCTACACCTTC,CSVEEGIYGYTF
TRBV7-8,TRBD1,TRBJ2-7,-,TGTGCCAGCAGCTGGGACAGGGGGAACGAGCAGTACTTC,CASSWDRGNEQYF
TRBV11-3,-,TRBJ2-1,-,TGTGCCAGCAGCGTCACAGGTACCAATGAGCAGTTCTTC,CASSVTGTNEQFF
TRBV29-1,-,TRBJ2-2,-,TGCAGCGTTCGTAACACCGGGGAGCTGTTTTTT,CSVRNTGELFF
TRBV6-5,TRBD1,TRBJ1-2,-,TGTGCCAGCAGTTACAGGGGGCCTTCGGATGGCTACACCTTC,CASSYRGPSDGYTF
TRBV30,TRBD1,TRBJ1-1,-,TGTGCCTGGACAAGACAGGGGCTCACTGAAGCTTTCTTT,CAWTRQGLTEAFF
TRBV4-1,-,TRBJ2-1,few,TGCGCCAGCAGCGCCCGTCCCCTTAGAGATGTGAATGAGCAGTTCTTC,CASSARPLRDVNEQFF
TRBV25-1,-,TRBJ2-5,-,TGTGCCAGCAGTGGGACAGCACAAGAGACCCAGTACTTC,CASSGTAQETQYF
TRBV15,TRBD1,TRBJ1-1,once,TGTGCCACCAGCAGTGGAACGACAGGGATGAACACTGAAGCTTTCTTT,CATSSGTTGMNTEAFF
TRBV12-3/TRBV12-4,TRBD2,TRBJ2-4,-,TGTGCCAGCACCATACTAGCGGGAAGTCCCCCTTACTTC,CASTILAGSPPYF
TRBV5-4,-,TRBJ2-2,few,TGTGCCAGCAGCCTGTTGGGCTCCGGGGAGCTGTTTTTT,CASSLLGSGELFF
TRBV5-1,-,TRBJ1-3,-,TGTGCCAGCAGCGGGGGGAGAGCTGGAAACACCATATATTTT,CASSGGRAGNTIYF
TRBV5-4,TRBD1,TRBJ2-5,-,TGTGCCAGCAGCTTCAACAGGGGCGGTGAGACCCAGTACTTC,CASSFNRGGETQYF
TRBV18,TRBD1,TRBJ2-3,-,TGTGCCAGCTCACCACCGGGACAGGGAGTCACAGATACGCAGTATTTT,CASSPPGQGVTDTQYF
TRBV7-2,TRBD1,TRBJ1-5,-,TGTGCCAGCAGCTACAGGACAGGGGGGCGGAGCAATCAGCCCCAGCATTTT,CASSYRTGGRSNQPQHF
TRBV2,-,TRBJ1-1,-,TGTGCCAGCTCCGGGAGTACAGGGAACACTGAAGCTTTCTTT,CASSGSTGNTEAFF
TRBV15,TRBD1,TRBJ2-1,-,TGTGCCACCAGCAGTAACAGGGGGAGAGTTTATGAGCAGTTCTTC,CATSSNRGRVYEQFF
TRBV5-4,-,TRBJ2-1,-,TGTGCCAGCAGCTTACCTCTGTCGGGCTCCTACAATGAGCAGTTCTTC,CASSLPLSGSYNEQFF
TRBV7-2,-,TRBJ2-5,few,TGTGCCAGCAGCACGGCAGGGCAAGAGACCCAGTACTTC,CASSTAGQETQYF
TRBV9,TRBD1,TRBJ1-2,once,TGTGCCAGCAGCGCGGACGGACAGGGGAGGAGTGGCTACACCTTC,CASSADGQGRSGYTF
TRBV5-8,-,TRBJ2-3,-,TGTGCCAGCAGCTTGCACAGACCACTGCAGTATTTT,CASSLHRPLQYF
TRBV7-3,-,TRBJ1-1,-,TGTGCCAGCAGCTTTGGGGACAATCGGAACACTGAAGCTTTCTTT,CASSFGDNRNTEAFF
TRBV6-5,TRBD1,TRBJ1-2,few,TGTGCCAGCAGTCCTCAGGGGGGAGAGGGCTACACCTTC,CASSPQGGEGYTF
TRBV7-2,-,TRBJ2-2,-,TGTGCCAGCAAAGGCAGGGAAGAGTCGGGGAACACCGGGGAGCTGTTTTTT,CASKGREESGNTGELFF
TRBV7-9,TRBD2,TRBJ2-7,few,TGTGCCAGCAGCTTAGGGGGAGGACTAGCGGGCTACGAGCAGTACTTC,CASSLGGGLAGYEQYF
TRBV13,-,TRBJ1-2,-,TGTGCCAGCAGCTTAGTACCCCAATGGGGGCCAAACTATGGCTACACCTTC,CASSLVPQWGPNYGYTF